This T cell receptor (beta chain) was recovered during a study of T cells in Graves' hyperthyroidism and ophthalmopathy. Amplified TCR beta CDR3 regions derived from RNA transcripts. First-round RT-PCR of the TCR CDR3 relied on the HTBI primer set. MiXCR was run by TCRdb on the multiplex PCR reads, yielding one entry per CDR3 protein. The sample consists of around 300,000 distinct CDR3 sequences, roughly 22% of them appearing once. Only a few counts were recorded for this clonotype. CDR1 is MNHEY and CDR2 is SMNVEV in the germline V gene (reference sequence). This CDR3 is 12 amino acids long. V gave up 4 bases and J gave up 5 bases, with 8 bases separating them. The diagnostic basis comprised clinical symptoms, serum thyroxine and TRAb, thyroid ultrasound and orbital computed tomography. The PBMCs were taken from approximately 9.7 ml of fresh peripheral blood.

The specimen was blood. This TCR was sampled from a man younger than 40 with Graves' ophthalmopathy. This rearrangement joins TRBV27 to TRBJ2-5, with D possibly TRBD1 on 6 matching bases. The CDR3 coding sequence is TGTGCCAGCAGTTCCGACAGGGAGACCCAGTACTTC. Encoded protein: CASSSDRETQYF.